A selection of T cell receptor beta chains follows, all from one sample in a study of blood T cell repertoires in COVID-19. The assay was immunoSEQ multiplex PCR, and TCRdb's table has in-frame clones only and misses some. Of 250,000 or so clones listed, around 80% are singletons. What was sequenced was peripheral blood. The origin of the receptors is a woman of 80 years or more with acute or convalescent COVID-19. The CDR3 runs from the conserved cysteine through the conserved F or W. The D gene is left open where the match is weak. Size tells how often a clone was seen (once, few, many) or the class of an expanded clone, and some rows leave it out.

NA | TRBJ1-5 | TRBV18 | TRBD1 | TGTGCCAGCTCAGCAGGGGGCTTTCAGCCCCAGCATTTT | CASSAGGFQPQHF
NA | TRBJ1-1 | TRBV15 | NA | TGTGCCACCAGCAGAGGGCAGGGCCCGAACACTGAAGCTTTCTTT | CATSRGQGPNTEAFF
NA | TRBJ2-3 | TRBV9 | NA | TGTGCCAGCAGCGTAGGAGCGTTGCACCTTACAGATACGCAGTATTTT | CASSVGALHLTDTQYF
NA | TRBJ1-5 | TRBV2 | TRBD1 | TGTGCCAGCAGAGCGACAGGGCATAGCAATCAGCCCCAGCATTTT | CASRATGHSNQPQHF
NA | TRBJ2-2 | TRBV5-1 | NA | TGCGCCAGCAGCTTTGGCAGGGAGAACACCGGGGAGCTGTTTTTT | CASSFGRENTGELFF
NA | TRBJ2-3 | TRBV24-1 | TRBD2 | TGTGCCACCAGTTTTACTAGCGGGAATACAGATACGCAGTATTTT | CATSFTSGNTDTQYF
NA | TRBJ1-3 | TRBV30 | TRBD1 | TGTGCCTGGAGCTCCTCTCCGGGACAGATTTCTGGAAACACCATATATTTT | CAWSSSPGQISGNTIYF
NA | TRBJ1-2 | TRBV29-1 | NA | TGCAGCGTTGTGGCAGGGATTAACTATGGCTACACCTTC | CSVVAGINYGYTF
NA | TRBJ2-3 | TRBV28 | NA | TGTGCCAGCAGTTTAGGCGGAAGAAGCACAGATACGCAGTATTTT | CASSLGGRSTDTQYF
NA | TRBJ2-1 | TRBV28 | NA | TGTGCCAGCAGCCTCCCGCGGGGTCCCAGTGAGCAGTTCTTC | CASSLPRGPSEQFF
NA | TRBJ2-1 | TRBV28 | TRBD2 | TGTGCCAGCAGTCTCCAGACTAGCGGGATTTCGAGTGAGCAGTTCTTC | CASSLQTSGISSEQFF
NA | TRBJ1-5 | TRBV4-1 | TRBD1 | TGCGCCAGCAGCCAAGCTACAATCCGGACAGGGTTTTTTTTTCATCAGCCCCAGCATTTT | CASSQATIRTGFFFHQPQHF
NA | TRBJ1-2 | TRBV5-8 | NA | TGTGCCAGCAGCTTACATGTTGGCTACACCTTC | CASSLHVGYTF
once | TRBJ1-1 | TRBV6-5 | NA | TGTGCCAGCAGTTACAACGGAGGGGCGGAAGCTTTCTTT | CASSYNGGAEAFF
NA | TRBJ1-2 | TRBV19 | NA | TGTGCCAGTAAAAGAAGCGCGGCAGGGAACAATGGTGGCTATGGCTACACCTTC | CASKRSAAGNNGGYGYTF
NA | TRBJ1-5 | TRBV29-1 | TRBD1 | TGCAGCGTGAGGACAGGGAATCAGCCCCAGCATTTT | CSVRTGNQPQHF
once | TRBJ2-1 | TRBV7-2 | TRBD2 | TGTGCCAGCAGCTTAGGGTCCCGCGGGGGGGCTCGCAATGAGCAGTTCTTC | CASSLGSRGGARNEQFF
few | TRBJ1-5 | TRBV5-1 | TRBD1 | TGCGCCAGCAGCGGATTATTTCCGGGACAGGGGGCGCTTAGTAGCAATCAGCCCCAGCATTTT | CASSGLFPGQGALSSNQPQHF
NA | TRBJ2-6 | TRBV27 | TRBD1 | TGTGCCAGCAGTTCCGACAGGGTTGGGGCCAACGTCCTGACTTTC | CASSSDRVGANVLTF
NA | TRBJ2-1 | TRBV4-2 | NA | TGTGCCAGCAGCCAAGTACAGGGCACTTCCTACAATGAGCAGTTCTTC | CASSQVQGTSYNEQFF
NA | TRBJ2-7 | TRBV2 | NA | TGTGCCAGCAGTGAAGACAGGGTTTGGTACGAGCAGTACTTC | CASSEDRVWYEQYF
few | TRBJ2-2 | TRBV10-3 | NA | TGTGCCATCAGGGTTAGAGACACCGGGGAGCTGTTTTTT | CAIRVRDTGELFF
NA | TRBJ2-1 | TRBV7-3 | NA | TGTGCCAGCAGCTTAGACAGAACCAATGAGCAGTTCTTC | CASSLDRTNEQFF
NA | TRBJ2-7 | TRBV27 | TRBD2 | TGTGCCAGCAGACTGACTAGCGGGAGTCTCTACGAGCAGTACTTC | CASRLTSGSLYEQYF